This T cell receptor beta chain is drawn from a study of T cells in Graves' hyperthyroidism and ophthalmopathy. Study-wide background: Once the initial diagnosis was made, peripheral blood was obtained before any treatment. Whole-study findings and limits: Researchers found most expanded thyroid clonotypes above 0.001 in blood as well.

There are many counts of this clonotype. No antigen is known for it. In germline, CDR1 is SEHNR, CDR2 FQNEAQ (reference sequence). Losses at the gene ends were 4 bases for V and 9 bases for J; bases not matched to a gene: 15. There are 16 residues in the CDR3. Patients were excluded for uncontrolled infection, other autoimmune disease, pregnancy or lactation. Template material for amplifying TCR beta CDR3 regions consisted of RNA transcripts. A first-round RT-PCR of the TCR CDR3 used the HTBI primer set. MiXCR, applied by TCRdb to the multiplex PCR reads, yields one record per CDR3 protein. Of about 52,000 distinct CDR3 sequences in the sample, about half are singletons; the top ten hold 8% to 10%.

The source material was blood. V is TRBV7-9 and J is TRBJ2-5; 9 bases align to TRBD1. This TCR was recovered from a woman aged 45-59 years with Graves' ophthalmopathy. The DNA for the CDR3 is TGTGCCAGCAGCTCGCCCGGGACAGGGTCCCTCGAGGCCCAGTACTTC. Protein sequence: CASSSPGTGSLEAQYF.